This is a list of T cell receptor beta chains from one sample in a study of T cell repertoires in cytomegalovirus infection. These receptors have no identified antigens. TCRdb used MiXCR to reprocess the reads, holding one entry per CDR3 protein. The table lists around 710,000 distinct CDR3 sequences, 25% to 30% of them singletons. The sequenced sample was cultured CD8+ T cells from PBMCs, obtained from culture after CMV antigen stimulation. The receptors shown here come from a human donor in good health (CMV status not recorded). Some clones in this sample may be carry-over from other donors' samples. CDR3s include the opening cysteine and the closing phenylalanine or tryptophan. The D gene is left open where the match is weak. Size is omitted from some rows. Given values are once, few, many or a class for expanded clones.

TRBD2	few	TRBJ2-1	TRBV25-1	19	CASSEYYPVRGGDYNEQFF	TGTGCCAGCAGTGAATATTACCCTGTTCGGGGGGGGGATTACAATGAGCAGTTCTTC
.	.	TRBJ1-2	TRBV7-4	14	CASRADSEAWGYTF	TGTGCCAGCAGGGCGGACAGCGAAGCGTGGGGCTACACCTTC
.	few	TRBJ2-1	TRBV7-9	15	CASSGVPKSYNEQFF	TGTGCCAGCAGCGGGGTTCCTAAATCCTACAATGAGCAGTTCTTC
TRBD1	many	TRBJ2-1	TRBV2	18	CASSEALSDRALYNEQFF	TGTGCCAGCAGTGAAGCGCTTTCGGACAGGGCCCTTTACAATGAGCAGTTCTTC
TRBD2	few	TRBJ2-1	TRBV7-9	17	CASSPGLAGAAYNEQFF	TGTGCCAGCAGCCCAGGACTAGCGGGGGCCGCCTACAATGAGCAGTTCTTC
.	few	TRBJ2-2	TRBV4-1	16	CASSLQVETNTGELFF	TGCGCCAGCAGCCTACAGGTGGAGACGAACACCGGGGAGCTGTTTTTT
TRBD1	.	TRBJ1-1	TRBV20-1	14	CSASDRARFTEAFF	TGCAGTGCTAGCGACAGGGCCCGGTTCACTGAAGCTTTCTTT
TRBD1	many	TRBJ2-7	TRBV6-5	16	CASSYSGQGLYYEQYF	TGTGCCAGCAGTTACTCAGGACAGGGTCTTTACTACGAGCAGTACTTC
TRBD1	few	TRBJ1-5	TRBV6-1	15	CASSEAGQPARAQHF	TGTGCCAGCAGTGAAGCGGGACAGCCAGCTAGGGCCCAGCATTTT
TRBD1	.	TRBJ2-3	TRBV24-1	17	CATSDPRGDRGGDTQYF	TGTGCCACCAGTGACCCGAGGGGGGACAGGGGTGGAGATACGCAGTATTTT